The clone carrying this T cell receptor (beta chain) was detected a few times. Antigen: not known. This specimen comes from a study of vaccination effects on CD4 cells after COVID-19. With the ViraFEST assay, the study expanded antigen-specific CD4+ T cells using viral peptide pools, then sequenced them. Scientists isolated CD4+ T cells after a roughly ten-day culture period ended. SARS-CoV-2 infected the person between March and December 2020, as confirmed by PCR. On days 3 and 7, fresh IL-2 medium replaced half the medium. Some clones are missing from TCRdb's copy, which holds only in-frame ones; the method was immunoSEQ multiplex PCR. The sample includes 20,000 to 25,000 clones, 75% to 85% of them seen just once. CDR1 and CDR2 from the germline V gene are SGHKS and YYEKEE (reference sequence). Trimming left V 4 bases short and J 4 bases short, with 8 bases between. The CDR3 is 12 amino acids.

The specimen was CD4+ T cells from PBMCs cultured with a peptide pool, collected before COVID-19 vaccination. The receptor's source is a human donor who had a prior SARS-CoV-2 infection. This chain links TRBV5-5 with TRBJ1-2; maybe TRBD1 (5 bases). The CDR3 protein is CASSRQFYGYTF. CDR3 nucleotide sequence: TGTGCCAGCAGCAGACAGTTCTATGGCTACACCTTC.